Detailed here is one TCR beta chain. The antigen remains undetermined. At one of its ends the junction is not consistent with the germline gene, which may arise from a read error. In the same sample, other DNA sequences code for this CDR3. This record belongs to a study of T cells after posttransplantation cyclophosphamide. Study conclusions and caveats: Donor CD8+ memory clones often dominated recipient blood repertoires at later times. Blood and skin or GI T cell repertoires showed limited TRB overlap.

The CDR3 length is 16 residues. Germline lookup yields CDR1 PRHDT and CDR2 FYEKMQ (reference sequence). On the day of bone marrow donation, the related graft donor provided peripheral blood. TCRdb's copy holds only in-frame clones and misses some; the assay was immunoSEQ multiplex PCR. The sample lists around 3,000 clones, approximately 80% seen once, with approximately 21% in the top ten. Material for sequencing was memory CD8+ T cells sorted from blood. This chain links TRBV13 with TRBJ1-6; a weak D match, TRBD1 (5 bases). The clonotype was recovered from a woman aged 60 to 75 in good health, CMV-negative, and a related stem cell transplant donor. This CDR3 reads CASSLGEQAYNSPLHF. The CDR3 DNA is TGTGCCAGCAGCTTAGGAGAACAGGCCTATAATTCCCCCCTCCACTTT.